Below, one T cell receptor beta chain is given with its context. The sample is drawn from a study of PD-L1 blockade in urothelial cancer. Study context: Per blood sample, T cells had a median of 141,255.

V was clipped by 2 bases and J by 3 bases, with 25 bases between them. The germline gives CDR1 SGHRS, CDR2 YFSETQ. This CDR3 spans 19 amino acids. Produced via immunoSEQ multiplex PCR; TCRdb's table is partial and in-frame only. The sample contains nearly 30,000 clones, over 75% of which appear only once. V and J are TRBV5-1 and TRBJ2-3; D possibly corresponds to TRBD1 (6 bases). Here the sequenced sample was PBMCs, taken around atezolizumab (anti-PD-L1) treatment. The clonotype was recovered from a man between 45 and 60 years old with urothelial cancer. CDR3 sequence: CASSFGTASVRGSTDTQYF. The DNA for the CDR3 is TGCGCCAGCAGCTTTGGCACGGCCTCAGTCAGGGGTTCGACAGATACGCAGTATTTT.